This is a list of T cell receptor beta chains from one sample in a study of shared clonotypes between healthy human individuals. Sequenced by immunoSEQ multiplex PCR; TCRdb stores in-frame clones only, minus some. The sample gives around 1.9 million clones, 80% to 95% of which show up once; around 1.7% is in the top ten. Sequences were obtained from naive CD8+ T cells from PBMCs. These receptors were collected from a man in his late teens or twenties in good health. Some clones in this sample may be carry-over from other donors' samples. The CDR3 runs from the conserved cysteine through the conserved F or W. The order of the fields is V gene, CDR3 protein.

v_call: TRBV13; cdr3_aa: CASSPRTSGNTIYF
v_call: TRBV28; cdr3_aa: CASSFQGRAREETQYF
v_call: TRBV27; cdr3_aa: CASRSLAGLPDTQYF
v_call: TRBV6-5; cdr3_aa: CASTLDRALGYGYTF
v_call: TRBV27; cdr3_aa: CASSLKTNYEQYF
v_call: TRBV27; cdr3_aa: CASSLLRDRGYQDTQYF
v_call: TRBV7-8; cdr3_aa: CASSRLTSEISYEQYF
v_call: TRBV7-9; cdr3_aa: CASSLDGRADTQYF
v_call: TRBV6-6; cdr3_aa: CASSSTGGPGELFF
v_call: TRBV27; cdr3_aa: CASSYAGGGETQYF
v_call: TRBV27; cdr3_aa: CASSVTGRAGVDGYTF
v_call: TRBV5-6; cdr3_aa: CASSWTGGYEQYF
v_call: TRBV5-8; cdr3_aa: CASSGTSQETQYF
v_call: TRBV6-5; cdr3_aa: CASSLLAGGTDTQYF
v_call: TRBV7-9; cdr3_aa: CASSLAYSGNEQFF
v_call: TRBV27; cdr3_aa: CASSLGATYEQYF
v_call: TRBV27; cdr3_aa: CASSPWVVTGELFF
v_call: TRBV9; cdr3_aa: CASSAGEGRTGELFF
v_call: TRBV10-3; cdr3_aa: CAITGSVLGYTF
v_call: TRBV9; cdr3_aa: CASTISGRTNAGELFF
v_call: TRBV5-6; cdr3_aa: CASSLVGGASEQYF
v_call: TRBV11-2; cdr3_aa: CASRPGLAFYNEQFF
v_call: TRBV18; cdr3_aa: CASSDFDRDLLRYEQYF
v_call: TRBV28; cdr3_aa: CASRLQGALQQYF
v_call: TRBV28; cdr3_aa: CASSHTSPVWEGDTQYF
v_call: TRBV23-1; cdr3_aa: CASSQYYRTSNQPQHF
v_call: TRBV7-8; cdr3_aa: CASSYRGGMNEQFF
v_call: TRBV2; cdr3_aa: CASGRGVGANVLTF
v_call: TRBV6-5; cdr3_aa: CASSSSRDRGYEQYF
v_call: TRBV7-9; cdr3_aa: CASSGDRNEQYF
v_call: TRBV28; cdr3_aa: CASSPSSGRFTGELFF
v_call: TRBV2; cdr3_aa: CASSQSINQPQHF
v_call: TRBV9; cdr3_aa: CASSPPHSQAFF
v_call: TRBV7-3; cdr3_aa: CASSPERGGTSVSPEQFF
v_call: TRBV28; cdr3_aa: CASSFDGGWGGANVLTF
v_call: TRBV5-6; cdr3_aa: CASSFGTENEQFF
v_call: TRBV7-6; cdr3_aa: CASSLTGTSGPTDTQYF
v_call: TRBV27; cdr3_aa: CASSLGFGRTEAFF
v_call: TRBV6-1; cdr3_aa: CASMENYEQYF
v_call: TRBV27; cdr3_aa: CASSLFADSYNEQFF
v_call: TRBV7-2; cdr3_aa: CASSRTVTYEQYF
v_call: TRBV10-3; cdr3_aa: CAISELVRDTDTQYF
v_call: TRBV6-5; cdr3_aa: CASSGRFYGYTF
v_call: TRBV9; cdr3_aa: CASSPMSGTGGDEQFF
v_call: TRBV9; cdr3_aa: CASSLRRFSSYNEQFF
v_call: TRBV19; cdr3_aa: CASSIALRANEQFF
v_call: TRBV6-6; cdr3_aa: CASRTTVSYEQYF
v_call: TRBV27; cdr3_aa: CASSFGGPNTEAFF
v_call: TRBV19; cdr3_aa: CASSFRQAEQYF
v_call: TRBV6-4; cdr3_aa: CASSDSRVGPPYGYTF
v_call: TRBV4-2; cdr3_aa: CASSTGRGLDEQFF
v_call: TRBV5-4; cdr3_aa: CASSLDRSGRFNEQFF
v_call: TRBV14; cdr3_aa: CASSQDLLSGKIDTEAFF
v_call: TRBV15; cdr3_aa: CATSRDLTVSSYEQYF
v_call: TRBV5-5; cdr3_aa: CASRSQETQYF
v_call: TRBV4-1; cdr3_aa: CASSQGFSRYEQYF
v_call: TRBV11-2; cdr3_aa: CASSERAGGRWNEQFF
v_call: TRBV29-1; cdr3_aa: CSALGGEYEQYF
v_call: TRBV7-3; cdr3_aa: CASSPGAGLSYEQYF